The 17 T cell receptor beta chains below all came from one sample that was sequenced in a study of molecular identifiers for immune sequencing clone quantification. One entry per CDR3 protein results from TCRdb running MiXCR on the PCR reads. This table has just over 40,000 distinct CDR3 sequences, roughly 20% appearing once. Sequencing was done on a sample of naive CD8+ T cells from blood, with Jurkat cell RNA spiked in. Subset meaning: FACS-sorted CD8+CD4-CCR7+CD45RA+ naive T cells. These receptors originate from a human donor in good health. Some libraries in this study had Jurkat cell RNA spiked in.

Remarks on this clonotype: A much larger clone differs from this one at a single base, so this may be a read error. J is TRBJ2-7 and V is TRBV28, with a tentative D call TRBD2 (5 bases). Germline lookup yields CDR1 MDHEN and CDR2 SYDVKM. This CDR3 contains 14 residues. Between the trimmed V and J ends, which lost 3 bases and 3 bases, there was a span of 12 bases. CDR3 DNA sequence: TGTGCCAGCAGTTTCCTAGCTGCCATCTACGAGCAGTACTTC. Translating gives CASSFLAAIYEQYF.

This clonotype was observed once. Lacking the conserved final phenylalanine or tryptophan, this CDR3 likely reflects a read error. V is TRBV7-2 and J is TRBJ2-1; 13 bases are a match to TRBD2. Germline values: CDR1 SGHTA, CDR2 FQGNSA. The CDR3 loop spans 17 amino acids. V shed 1 base and J 8 bases; nucleotides not matched to a gene: 8. This chain's CDR3 is CASSLEPGLAGVHEQFL. The CDR3 coding sequence is TGTGCCAGCAGCTTAGAGCCCGGACTAGCGGGAGTACATGAGCAGTTCCTC.

This clonotype was counted at least ten times. The chain employs TRBV28 and TRBJ2-5, with TRBD1 matching 8 bases. The CDR3 is made up of 16 amino acids. After removal of 5 bases from V and 3 bases from J, the junction contained 11 bases not matched to a gene. Germline CDR1 reads MDHEN; CDR2 reads SYDVKM. CDR3 amino acids: CASSPYWTGSEETQYF. The CDR3, as DNA: TGTGCCAGCAGTCCGTATTGGACAGGGTCAGAAGAGACCCAGTACTTC.

This rearrangement joins TRBV28 to TRBJ2-7; TRBD2 matches at 8 bases. The CDR3 covers 14 residues. CDR1 MDHEN and CDR2 SYDVKM come from the germline V gene. Germline trimming cut 6 bases from V and 7 bases from J; bases unmatched to any gene: 11. Written as DNA, the CDR3 is TGTGCCAGCAGCTCAAGATCCAGCGGGGGAGAGCAGTACTTC. Encoded protein: CASSSRSSGGEQYF.

J is TRBJ2-7 and V is TRBV19, with TRBD1 matching over 9 bases. The CDR3 extends over 14 amino acids. Trimming took 7 bases from V and 2 from J; bases not matched to a gene: 6. Germline assignment: CDR1 LNHDA and CDR2 SQIVND (reference sequence). The CDR3 nucleotides read TGTGCCAGTAAGGCGGGACAGGGCGCCTACGAGCAGTACTTC. Its protein is CASKAGQGAYEQYF.

This clonotype was seen at least ten times. The chain couples TRBV4-3 to TRBJ2-7; D is possibly TRBD2 (5 bases). CDR1 and CDR2 from the germline V gene are LGHNA and YSLEER. The CDR3 length is 15 residues. The V gene lost 1 base and the J gene lost 6 bases, with 16 bases spanning the gap. The CDR3 DNA reads TGCGCCAGCAGCCAAGGCCGGTCGACTACCATCGAGCAGTACTTC. Encoded protein: CASSQGRSTTIEQYF.

The V gene is TRBV29-1, the J gene TRBJ2-3; 9 positions agree with TRBD2. This CDR3 is 15 amino acids long. V was pared by 3 bases and J by 4 bases, with 8 bases of the junction left unmatched. CDR1 is SQVTM, CDR2 ANQGSEA, per germline. CDR3 amino acids: CSVDGAGGFADTQYF. CDR3 DNA sequence: TGCAGCGTTGATGGTGCGGGAGGGTTTGCAGATACGCAGTATTTT.

This clonotype came up many times. The rearrangement joins TRBV28 to TRBJ2-7; D not resolved. Between the trimmed V and J ends, which lost 3 bases and 7 bases, there was a span of 7 bases. The V gene's germline CDR1 is MDHEN and CDR2 SYDVKM. The CDR3 consists of 11 residues. This CDR3 reads CASSFRWEQYF. DNA for the CDR3: TGTGCCAGCAGTTTCCGGTGGGAGCAGTACTTC. The full variable domain, in which reference TRBV28 and TRBJ2-7 provide the parts outside the CDR3, is DVKVTQSSRYLVKRTGEKVFLECVQDMDHENMFWYRQDPGLGLRLIYFSYDVKMKEKGDIPEGYSVSREKKERFSLILESASTNQTSMYLCASSFRWEQYFGPGTRLTVT.

A few counts support this clonotype. This chain links TRBV11-2 with TRBJ2-7, with 12 bases matching TRBD2. Trimming cost V 5 bases and J 6 bases; bases outside gene matches: 8. The CDR3 loop spans 15 amino acids. Germline V gives CDR1 SGHAT, CDR2 FQNNGV. Written as DNA, the CDR3 is TGTGCCAGCAGCGCCCGACTAGCGGGAGTGGGCGAGCAGTACTTC. Its translation is CASSARLAGVGEQYF.

This clonotype was picked up a small number of times. V usage is TRBV6-4 and J usage is TRBJ2-7, with a tentative D call TRBD1 (6 bases). CDR3 length: 20 amino acids. The V gene's germline CDR1 is MRHNA and CDR2 SNTAGT. Between the trimmed V and J ends, which lost 0 bases and 1 base, there was a span of 25 bases. The CDR3 DNA sequence: TGTGCCAGCAGTGACTCGTTAGAGCAAGACAGGATCTTCCTATCCTACGAGCAGTACTTC. Its protein is CASSDSLEQDRIFLSYEQYF.

This clonotype was observed many times. The chain combines TRBV6-6 with TRBJ2-5; D gene ambiguous. V gave up 0 bases and J gave up 3 bases, with 11 bases separating them. The CDR3 runs 15 residues. From germline, CDR1 is MNHNY and CDR2 SVGAGI (reference sequence). CDR3 sequence (DNA): TGTGCCAGCAGTTACTCCTTGGGGTTGAAAGAGACCCAGTACTTC. This codes for CASSYSLGLKETQYF.

This clonotype was picked up many times. The CDR3 sequence: CASESPPDRFF. CDR3 coding DNA: TGTGCCAGCGAAAGCCCTCCCGATCGGTTCTTC. V gene TRBV12-3 or TRBV12-4 combines with J gene TRBJ2-1; no reliable D call. There are 11 residues in the CDR3. Trimming cost V 8 bases and J 15 bases, with 17 bases left between them.

There are many counts of this clonotype. The V gene is TRBV7-3, the J gene TRBJ2-1; 7 nucleotides align to TRBD1. Germline CDR1 is SGHTA and CDR2 is FQGTGA. The V gene end was trimmed by 4 bases and the J gene end by 7 bases; junction bases not matched to a gene: 4. This CDR3 contains 13 residues. The CDR3 coding sequence is TGTGCCAGCAGCTCGACAGGGAAAAATGAGCAGTTCTTC. This encodes CASSSTGKNEQFF.

Ten or more counts support this clonotype. V gene TRBV20-1 combines with J gene TRBJ1-2; 8 nucleotides line up with TRBD1. V was clipped by 5 bases and J by 6 bases; unmatched bases: 5. Germline loops: CDR1 DFQATT, CDR2 SNEGSKA (reference sequence). CDR3 length equals 12 residues. CDR3 coding DNA: TGCAGTGCTCGGACAGGGAACAATGGCTACACCTTC. Encoded protein: CSARTGNNGYTF.

This clonotype has a handful of counts. The gene calls are TRBV19 and TRBJ2-1, with 9 bases that match TRBD2. CDR3 size: 15 residues. CDR1 and CDR2 (germline): LNHDA, SQIVND (reference sequence). V lost 1 base and J lost 4; bases outside the gene matches: 2. CDR3 region: CASSIGTSAYNEQFF. The CDR3 nucleotides are TGTGCCAGTAGTATAGGGACTAGCGCTTACAATGAGCAGTTCTTC.

V gene TRBV4-3 combines with J gene TRBJ1-6, with D hard to call. The CDR3 has 15 residues. V lost 0 bases and J lost 10, with 13 bases in between. Germline V gene sequence: CDR1 LGHNA, CDR2 YSLEER. The CDR3 region is CASSQDSDLGSPLHF. The CDR3 nucleotides are TGCGCCAGCAGCCAAGATTCGGATCTGGGCTCACCCCTCCACTTT.

This clonotype has at least ten counts. V is TRBV5-5 and J is TRBJ1-1; D ambiguous. V was pared by 0 bases and J by 6 bases, with 15 bases between. This CDR3 contains 15 residues. Germline CDR1 is SGHKS and CDR2 is YYEKEE (reference sequence). The CDR3 nucleotides are TGTGCCAGCAGCTTGGGAGGGCTGTCACCCTCTGAAGCTTTCTTT. Translating it yields CASSLGGLSPSEAFF.